The 27 T cell receptor beta chains presented below share a single source sample, sequenced in a study of T cell responses to AZD1222 COVID-19 vaccine. Here immunoSEQ multiplex PCR was the method, and the copy in TCRdb shows in-frame clones only, minus some. The sample includes fewer than 110,000 clones, around 90% of them seen just once. The starting material was peripheral blood, obtained on day 0 of AZD1222 vaccination. The receptors shown here come from an adult in good health.

This clone was seen once. The V gene is TRBV5-1, the J gene TRBJ1-2; 7 positions match TRBD1. Germline CDR1 and CDR2: SGHRS and YFSETQ. J gave up 6 bases and V 5 bases, and 7 bases lay outside the gene matches. The CDR3 extends over 13 amino acids. The CDR3 nucleotides are TGCGCCAGCAGGGGACAGCTCACTGATGGCTACACCTTC. Translation gives CASRGQLTDGYTF.

The chain has TRBV2 and TRBJ1-6, with 7 bases lining up with TRBD1. V shed 5 bases, J shed 9 bases, and the junction held 7 bases outside the gene matches. The CDR3 is 14 residues long. The germline V gene has CDR1 SNHLY and CDR2 FYNNEI. CDR3 sequence: CASSQRQGSSPLHF. CDR3 DNA sequence: TGTGCCAGCAGTCAACGACAGGGAAGTTCACCCCTCCACTTT. Together with reference TRBV2 and TRBJ1-6, the CDR3 gives the full variable domain: EPEVTQTPSHQVTQMGQEVILRCVPISNHLYFYWYRQILGQKVEFLVSFYNNEISEKSEIFDDQFSVERPDGSNFTLKIRSTKLEDSAMYFCASSQRQGSSPLHFGNGTRLTVT.

J is TRBJ1-2 and V is TRBV19, with D possibly TRBD1 on 6 matching bases. The CDR3 covers 14 residues. The V gene's germline CDR1 is LNHDA and CDR2 SQIVND (reference sequence). V shed 9 bases and J shed 5 bases, with 19 bases lying between them. CDR3 nucleotides: TGTGCCAGCACTGGGGGGCGAATAAAATATGGCTACACCTTC. This encodes CASTGGRIKYGYTF.

J is TRBJ2-7 and V is TRBV7-8, with no clear D. V lost 5 bases to trimming and J lost 5 bases, with 16 bases between them. CDR1 SGHVS and CDR2 FQNEAQ come from the germline V gene. The CDR3 consists of 14 residues. The CDR3 loop is CASSPSPGIDEQYF. DNA for the CDR3: TGTGCCAGCAGCCCCTCGCCAGGCATTGACGAGCAGTACTTC.

Comment on this clone: A junction boundary mismatches the germline segment, possibly from a read error. The chain couples TRBV7-9 to TRBJ2-5; 8 bases are a match to TRBD2. The CDR3 length is 15 residues. The V gene's germline CDR1 is SEHNR and CDR2 FQNEAQ (reference sequence). The CDR3 DNA reads TGTGCCAGCAGCTTAGATCCGGGGGGGCAAGGGACCCAGTACTTC. This codes for CASSLDPGGQGTQYF.

The gene calls are TRBV3-1 (or the pseudogene TRBV3-2) and TRBJ1-2, with D uncertain. There are 13 residues in the CDR3. CDR1 LGHDT and CDR2 YNNKEL come from the germline V gene (reference sequence). V dropped 3 bases and J dropped 5 bases, with 10 bases sitting between them. CDR3 sequence: CASSQPGGYGYTF. DNA for the CDR3: TGTGCCAGCAGCCAGCCCGGTGGTTATGGCTACACCTTC.

The chain carries TRBV19 and TRBJ1-6; weak D call: TRBD1 (5 bases). Looked up from germline, CDR1 is LNHDA and CDR2 is SQIVND (reference sequence). The CDR3 has 17 residues. Trimming pared 7 bases from V and 10 bases from J, leaving 26 bases between. The CDR3 DNA follows: TGTGCCAGTACCCAGAGTCCAACAGGATCCCTTCAATCACCCCTCCACTTT. This encodes CASTQSPTGSLQSPLHF.

The chain links TRBV28 to TRBJ1-3; D uncertain. CDR1 is MDHEN, CDR2 SYDVKM, per germline. The V and J ends lost 4 bases and 9 bases respectively, with 19 bases between them. The CDR3 is 15 residues long. The CDR3: CASSSVSPSMSTIYF. CDR3 nucleotides: TGTGCCAGCAGTTCAGTCAGCCCAAGCATGAGCACCATATATTTT.

This clone has just one count. The chain carries TRBV7-8 and TRBJ1-3; TRBD1 matches at 7 bases. J gave up 0 bases and V 1 base, and 0 bases lay outside the gene matches. This CDR3 has 15 amino acids. Germline CDR1 and CDR2: SGHVS and FQNEAQ. The CDR3 sequence: CASSLGTGSGNTIYF. CDR3 coding DNA: TGTGCCAGCAGCTTAGGGACAGGCTCTGGAAACACCATATATTTT.

The chain carries TRBV9 and TRBJ1-3, with TRBD1 as a possible D gene (6 bases). The CDR3 spans 16 residues. CDR1 SGDLS and CDR2 YYNGEE come from the germline V gene. Between the trimmed V and J ends, which lost 0 bases and 1 base, there was a span of 11 bases. The CDR3 DNA follows: TGTGCCAGCAGCGTAGGGGGGCAAGCATCTGGAAACACCATATATTTT. Translated, it gives CASSVGGQASGNTIYF. Variable domain in full (rest from reference TRBV9 and TRBJ1-3): DSGVTQTPKHLITATGQRVTLRCSPRSGDLSVYWYQQSLDQGLQFLIQYYNGEERAKGNILERFSAQQFPDLHSELNLSSLELGDSALYFCASSVGGQASGNTIYFGEGSWLTVV.

The V call is TRBV9, the J call TRBJ1-1; 7 bases are shared with TRBD1. CDR1 and CDR2 from the germline V gene are SGDLS and YYNGEE. With 4 bases clipped from V and 0 bases from J, the junction kept 12 bases outside the gene matches. The CDR3 is made up of 17 amino acids. The CDR3 reads CASSSGQRQGLNTEAFF. CDR3 nucleotides: TGTGCCAGCAGCTCCGGCCAGAGACAGGGCTTGAACACTGAAGCTTTCTTT. Looking up the rest from reference TRBV9 and TRBJ1-1 gives the full variable domain: DSGVTQTPKHLITATGQRVTLRCSPRSGDLSVYWYQQSLDQGLQFLIQYYNGEERAKGNILERFSAQQFPDLHSELNLSSLELGDSALYFCASSSGQRQGLNTEAFFGQGTRLTVV.

The chain has TRBV3-1 (or the pseudogene TRBV3-2) and TRBJ2-3, with TRBD1 matching 8 bases. J was trimmed by 14 bases and V by 4 bases; bases with no gene match: 8. The CDR3 extends over 12 amino acids. CDR1 LGHDT and CDR2 YNNKEL come from the germline V gene (reference sequence). The CDR3 is CASSPGQALRYF. CDR3 nucleotides: TGTGCCAGCAGCCCGGGACAGGCGCTAAGGTATTTT.

This chain links TRBV18 with TRBJ1-1, with 9 nucleotides matching TRBD1. The germline CDR1 and CDR2 sequences are KGHSH and LQKENI. The CDR3 runs to 15 residues. The junction had 2 bases not matched to a gene; V was cut back by 2 bases and J by 1 base. For the CDR3, the DNA is TGTGCCAGCTCACCAGAGACAGGGGGGAACACTGAAGCTTTCTTT. Its protein product is CASSPETGGNTEAFF.

The chain employs TRBV4-2 and TRBJ2-1; D call uncertain. Germline CDR1 reads LGHNA; CDR2 reads YNFKEQ. The germline V and J ends were trimmed by 0 bases and 0 bases, with 12 bases remaining between them. This CDR3 comprises 17 residues. In DNA, the CDR3 is TGTGCCAGCAGCCAAGAAGGTGCGGCGGACTCCTACAATGAGCAGTTCTTC. Encoded protein: CASSQEGAADSYNEQFF.

The rearrangement joins TRBV6-2 or TRBV6-3 to TRBJ1-5, with D unresolved. The CDR3 extends over 13 amino acids. The V and J ends lost 2 bases and 4 bases respectively, with 6 bases between them. Germline values: CDR1 MNHEY, CDR2 SVGEGT. CDR3 nucleotide sequence: TGTGCCAGCAGTTACACGGTTAATCAGCCCCAGCATTTT. Encoded protein: CASSYTVNQPQHF.

Points on this clone: The junction does not match germline at one end; this may be a read error. The chain combines TRBV7-7 with TRBJ1-1; D ambiguous. Germline loops: CDR1 SSHAT, CDR2 FNYEAQ (reference sequence). The CDR3 consists of 13 residues. CDR3: CASSQTANTEAFF. The CDR3 region has the DNA TGTGCTAGCAGCCAAACGGCGAACACTGAAGCTTTCTTT.

The rearrangement uses TRBV30 and TRBJ2-1, with D possibly matching TRBD1 (5 bases). V was cut by 2 bases and J by 12 bases, with 17 bases left in between. CDR1 and CDR2 (germline): GTSNPN, SVGIG (reference sequence). This CDR3 spans 13 amino acids. The chain's CDR3 is CAWSLYQGGRQFF. CDR3 bases: TGTGCCTGGAGTCTTTACCAGGGTGGGCGGCAGTTCTTC.

The rearrangement links TRBV6-5 to TRBJ1-6; possibly TRBD1 for D (5 bases). V dropped 2 bases and J dropped 7 bases, with 9 bases sitting between them. The germline CDR1 and CDR2 sequences are MNHEY and SVGAGI. The length of the CDR3 is 14 residues. CDR3 protein: CASSYRQLNSPLHF. CDR3 bases: TGTGCCAGCAGTTACAGACAGCTCAATTCACCCCTCCACTTT.

The V gene is TRBV3-1 (or the pseudogene TRBV3-2), the J gene TRBJ1-5; TRBD1 aligns across 7 bases. In germline, CDR1 is LGHDT, CDR2 YNNKEL (reference sequence). The CDR3 covers 19 residues. The J segment lost 2 bases and the V segment lost 4 bases, leaving 17 bases of the junction unmatched. The CDR3 DNA sequence: TGTGCCAGCAGCCCCATAGACAGGGACCGTCCCAAGGGCAATCAGCCCCAGCATTTT. Residues: CASSPIDRDRPKGNQPQHF.

V is TRBV28 and J is TRBJ1-2; D remains ambiguous. The germline V and J ends were trimmed by 5 bases and 8 bases, with 15 bases remaining between them. Germline V gives CDR1 MDHEN, CDR2 SYDVKM. CDR3 length: 13 residues. CDR3 nucleotides: TGTGCCAGCAGTCCGACAATCCTGGGAGGCTACACCTTC. Its translation is CASSPTILGGYTF.

This chain uses TRBV5-4 with TRBJ1-2; D unresolved. V lost 1 base, J lost 1 base, and 11 bases lay in between. Germline assignment: CDR1 SGHNT and CDR2 YYREEE (reference sequence). This CDR3 spans 15 amino acids. As DNA, the CDR3 is TGTGCCAGCAGCTTGTGGGGAACAGTTAACTATGGCTACACCTTC. Encoded protein: CASSLWGTVNYGYTF.

The V call is TRBV7-2, the J call TRBJ1-6, with 10 bases aligning to TRBD1. The CDR3 has 14 amino acids. After removal of 5 bases from V and 14 bases from J, the junction contained 9 bases not matched to a gene. The germline gives CDR1 SGHTA, CDR2 FQGNSA. CDR3 amino acids: CASSPGTGDISLHF. Here the CDR3 DNA reads TGTGCCAGCAGCCCCGGGACAGGGGATATTTCCCTCCACTTT. The complete variable domain, with remaining parts taken from reference TRBV7-2 and TRBJ1-6, reads GAGVSQSPSNKVTEKGKDVELRCDPISGHTALYWYRQSLGQGLEFLIYFQGNSAPDKSGLPSDRFSAERTGGSVSTLTIQRTQQEDSAVYLCASSPGTGDISLHFGNGTRLTVT.

This chain uses TRBV3-1 (or the pseudogene TRBV3-2) with TRBJ1-4; no clear D gene. The ends were cut back, 5 bases at V and 8 bases at J, with 15 bases in the middle. Per germline, CDR1 LGHDT and CDR2 YNNKEL (reference sequence). The CDR3 totals 14 residues. The CDR3: CASSSLLVGEKLFF. The CDR3 region has the DNA TGTGCCAGCAGCTCACTACTAGTAGGCGAAAAACTGTTTTTT.

The CDR3: CASSQVGSTGELFF. For the CDR3, the DNA is TGCGCCAGCAGCCAAGTAGGGAGCACCGGGGAGCTGTTTTTT. The chain has TRBV4-1 and TRBJ2-2, with D possibly being TRBD2 (5 bases). CDR3 length equals 14 residues. Deletions cut 1 base from V and 4 bases from J, with 7 bases between. CDR1 and CDR2 from the germline V gene are MGHRA and YSYEKL.

The chain is built from TRBV9 and TRBJ2-7; D may be TRBD1 (6 bases). V was clipped by 0 bases and J by 6 bases, with 16 bases between them. This CDR3 has 15 amino acids. Germline-derived CDR1 and CDR2 are SGDLS and YYNGEE. This chain's CDR3 is CASSVVGARGGEQYF. CDR3 coding DNA: TGTGCCAGCAGCGTAGTTGGGGCCAGGGGCGGCGAGCAGTACTTC. Combining the CDR3 with reference TRBV9 and TRBJ2-7 gives the whole variable domain DSGVTQTPKHLITATGQRVTLRCSPRSGDLSVYWYQQSLDQGLQFLIQYYNGEERAKGNILERFSAQQFPDLHSELNLSSLELGDSALYFCASSVVGARGGEQYFGPGTRLTVT.

The genes are TRBV5-6 and TRBJ1-4; 8 bases line up with TRBD1. The CDR3 sequence is 16 residues long. Germline V gene data show CDR1 as SGHDT and CDR2 as YYEEEE. Trimming at V came to 4 bases and at J to 4 bases, leaving 9 bases not matched to a gene. Here the CDR3 DNA reads TGTGCCAGCAGCAGAATCGGACAGGGAGGTAATGAAAAACTGTTTTTT. It is translated as CASSRIGQGGNEKLFF.

The chain carries TRBV6-5 and TRBJ1-2; no clear D. This CDR3 is built from 14 residues. Trimming stripped 8 bases from V and 6 bases from J, with 19 bases between. CDR1 and CDR2 from the germline V gene are MNHEY and SVGAGI. The CDR3 sequence: CASSHEWGLHGYTF. The CDR3 DNA reads as TGTGCCAGCTCCCATGAGTGGGGTCTTCATGGCTACACCTTC.